The clone carrying this T cell receptor (beta chain) was counted only a few times. The antigen is not known. A J-beta primer mix and a sample-barcoded 5' primer were used in a second PCR of roughly 6 to 12 cycles. TCRdb reprocessed the 5' RACE reads with MiXCR, giving one entry per CDR3 protein. The sample shows 1.5 million or so distinct CDR3 sequences, roughly 43% of them seen only once. These data originate in a study of blood T cells in healthy people across ages. Study-wide results and caveats: Among long-lived donors, naive CD4+ cells were more numerous and diversity higher than in aged donors.

The ends lost 5 bases at V and 4 bases at J; junction bases unmatched: 5. The CDR3 is 13 amino acids. CDR1 is DFQATT, CDR2 SNEGSKA, per germline (reference sequence). For every donor, a draw yielded about 10 milliliters of peripheral blood. This TCR was sampled from a woman aged 18-29 years in good health. The rearrangement links TRBV20-1 to TRBJ2-1, with 7 nucleotides matching TRBD2. Specimen: blood. The chain's CDR3 is CSAGRTRYNEQFF. CDR3 sequence (DNA): TGCAGTGCTGGGCGGACTAGGTACAATGAGCAGTTCTTC.